This TCR beta chain comes out of a study of shared clonotypes between healthy human individuals. Each donor was a Caucasian adult residing in Nashville, Tennessee. V was clipped by 3 bases and J by 5 bases, with 16 bases between them. CDR3 size: 15 residues. Germline V gene lookup returns CDR1 SEHNR and CDR2 FQNEAQ (reference sequence). Clones were sequenced by immunoSEQ multiplex PCR, and TCRdb holds only the in-frame ones, with some missing. The sample includes approximately 1,500,000 clones, nearly 99% of them seen just once. Sequencing was done on a sample of naive CD4+ T cells sorted from blood. Regarding subset: CD45RA+ positively selected. The rearrangement uses TRBV7-9 and TRBJ2-5, with D possibly TRBD1 on 5 matching bases. The sequence was obtained from a man under 40 in good health. The CDR3, as DNA: TGTGCCAGCAGCTTGAGCGTGGGTTCAGGGGAGACCCAGTACTTC. It is translated as CASSLSVGSGETQYF.